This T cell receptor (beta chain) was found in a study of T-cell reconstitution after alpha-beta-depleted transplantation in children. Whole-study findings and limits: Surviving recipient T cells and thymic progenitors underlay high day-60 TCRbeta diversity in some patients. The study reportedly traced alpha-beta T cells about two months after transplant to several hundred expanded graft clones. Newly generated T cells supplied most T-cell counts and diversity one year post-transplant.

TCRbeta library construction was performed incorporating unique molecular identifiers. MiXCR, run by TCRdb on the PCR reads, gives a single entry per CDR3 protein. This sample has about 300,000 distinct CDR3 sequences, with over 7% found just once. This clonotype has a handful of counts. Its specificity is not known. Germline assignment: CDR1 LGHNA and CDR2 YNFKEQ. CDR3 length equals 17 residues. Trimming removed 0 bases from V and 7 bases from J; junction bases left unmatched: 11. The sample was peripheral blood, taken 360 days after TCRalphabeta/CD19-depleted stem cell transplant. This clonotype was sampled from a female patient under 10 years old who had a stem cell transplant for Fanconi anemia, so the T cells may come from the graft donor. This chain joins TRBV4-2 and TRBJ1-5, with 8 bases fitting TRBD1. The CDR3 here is CASSQDVIGQGDQPQHF. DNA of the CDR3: TGTGCCAGCAGCCAAGATGTCATTGGACAGGGAGACCAGCCCCAGCATTTT.